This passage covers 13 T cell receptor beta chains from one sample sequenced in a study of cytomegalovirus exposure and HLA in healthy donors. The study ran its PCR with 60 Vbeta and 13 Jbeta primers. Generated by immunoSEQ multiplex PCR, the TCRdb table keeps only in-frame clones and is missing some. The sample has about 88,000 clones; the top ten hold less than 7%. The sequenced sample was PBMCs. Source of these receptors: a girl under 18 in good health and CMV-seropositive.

The CDR3 spells CASNARGVGGTEAFF. The CDR3 region has the DNA TGTGCCAGCAACGCCAGGGGAGTAGGAGGCACTGAAGCTTTCTTT. The V gene is TRBV28, the J gene TRBJ1-1, with D possibly matching TRBD1 (6 bases). Germline V CDR1 and CDR2: MDHEN, SYDVKM. The CDR3 is 15 amino acids. Trimming removed 7 bases from V and 4 bases from J, with 19 bases in between. The variable domain in full, with the rest retrieved from reference TRBV28 and TRBJ1-1, is DVKVTQSSRYLVKRTGEKVFLECVQDMDHENMFWYRQDPGLGLRLIYFSYDVKMKEKGDIPEGYSVSREKKERFSLILESASTNQTSMYLCASNARGVGGTEAFFGQGTRLTVV.

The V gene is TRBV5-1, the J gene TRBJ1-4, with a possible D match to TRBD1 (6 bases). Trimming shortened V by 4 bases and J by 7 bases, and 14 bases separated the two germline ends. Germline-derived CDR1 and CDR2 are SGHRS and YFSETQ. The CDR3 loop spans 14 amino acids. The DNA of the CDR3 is TGCGCCAGCAGCCGTTGGGACAAGTCTGAAAAACTGTTTTTT. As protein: CASSRWDKSEKLFF.

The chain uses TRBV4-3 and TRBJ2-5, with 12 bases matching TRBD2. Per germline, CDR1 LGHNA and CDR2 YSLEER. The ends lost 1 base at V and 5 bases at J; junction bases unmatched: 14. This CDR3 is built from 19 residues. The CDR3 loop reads CASSQASPLLAGGEETQYF. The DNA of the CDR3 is TGCGCCAGCAGCCAAGCCAGCCCACTACTAGCGGGGGGAGAGGAGACCCAGTACTTC.

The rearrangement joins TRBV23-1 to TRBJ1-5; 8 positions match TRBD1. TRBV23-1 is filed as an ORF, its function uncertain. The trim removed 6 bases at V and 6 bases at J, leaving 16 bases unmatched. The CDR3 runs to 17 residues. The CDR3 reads CASSQGETGERGQPQHF. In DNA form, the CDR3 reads TGCGCCAGCAGCCAGGGGGAGACAGGGGAAAGAGGTCAGCCCCAGCATTTT.

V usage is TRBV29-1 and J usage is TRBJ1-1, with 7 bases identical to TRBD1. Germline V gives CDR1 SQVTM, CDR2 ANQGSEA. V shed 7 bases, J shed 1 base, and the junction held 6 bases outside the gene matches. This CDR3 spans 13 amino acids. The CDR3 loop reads CSDSGTENTEAFF. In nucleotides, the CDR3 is TGCAGCGATTCTGGGACAGAGAACACTGAAGCTTTCTTT. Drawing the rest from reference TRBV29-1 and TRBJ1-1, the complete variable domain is SAVISQKPSRDICQRGTSLTIQCQVDSQVTMMFWYRQQPGQSLTLIATANQGSEATYESGFVIDKFPISRPNLTFSTLTVSNMSPEDSSIYLCSDSGTENTEAFFGQGTRLTVV.

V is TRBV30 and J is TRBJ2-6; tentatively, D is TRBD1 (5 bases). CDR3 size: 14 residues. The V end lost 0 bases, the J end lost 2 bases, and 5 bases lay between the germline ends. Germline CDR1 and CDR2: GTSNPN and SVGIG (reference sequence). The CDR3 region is CAWSVGPGANVLTF. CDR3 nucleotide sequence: TGTGCCTGGAGTGTGGGGCCTGGGGCCAACGTCCTGACTTTC.

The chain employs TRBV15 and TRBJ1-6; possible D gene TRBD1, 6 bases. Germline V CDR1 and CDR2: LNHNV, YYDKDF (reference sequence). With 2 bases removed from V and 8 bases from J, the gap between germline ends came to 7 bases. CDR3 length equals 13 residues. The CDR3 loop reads CATSRQGYSPLHF. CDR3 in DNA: TGTGCCACCAGCAGACAGGGGTATTCACCCCTCCACTTT.

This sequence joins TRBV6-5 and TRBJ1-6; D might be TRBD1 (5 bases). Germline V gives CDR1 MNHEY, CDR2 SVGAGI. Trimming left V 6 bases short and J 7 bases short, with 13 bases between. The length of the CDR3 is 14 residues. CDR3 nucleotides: TGTGCCAGCAGACCCAGAAGGGGAAATTCACCCCTCCACTTT. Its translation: CASRPRRGNSPLHF.

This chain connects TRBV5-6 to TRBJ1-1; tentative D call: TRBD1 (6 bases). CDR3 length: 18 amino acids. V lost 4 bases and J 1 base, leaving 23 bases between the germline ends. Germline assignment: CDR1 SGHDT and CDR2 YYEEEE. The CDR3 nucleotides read TGTGCCAGCAGCACCACCCGGACAGCGTCTTACGCGAACACTGAAGCTTTCTTT. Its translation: CASSTTRTASYANTEAFF.

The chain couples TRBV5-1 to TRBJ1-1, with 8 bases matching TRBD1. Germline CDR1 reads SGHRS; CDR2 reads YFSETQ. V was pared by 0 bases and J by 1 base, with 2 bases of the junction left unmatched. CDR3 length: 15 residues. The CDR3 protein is CASSLARGQNTEAFF. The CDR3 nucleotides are TGCGCCAGCAGCTTGGCCAGGGGGCAGAACACTGAAGCTTTCTTT.

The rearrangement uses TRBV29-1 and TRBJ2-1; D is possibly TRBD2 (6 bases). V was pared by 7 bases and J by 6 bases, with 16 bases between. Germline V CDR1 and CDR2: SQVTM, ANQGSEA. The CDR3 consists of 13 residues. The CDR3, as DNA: TGCAGCGCCGGAGGATGGGGAGGCAATGAGCAGTTCTTC. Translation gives CSAGGWGGNEQFF.

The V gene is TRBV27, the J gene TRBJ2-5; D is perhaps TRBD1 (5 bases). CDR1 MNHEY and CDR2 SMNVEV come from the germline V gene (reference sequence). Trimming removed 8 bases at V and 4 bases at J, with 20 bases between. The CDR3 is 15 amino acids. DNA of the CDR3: TGTGCCAGCGCCCACGTAACAGGTCTTGGAGAGACCCAGTACTTC. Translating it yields CASAHVTGLGETQYF.

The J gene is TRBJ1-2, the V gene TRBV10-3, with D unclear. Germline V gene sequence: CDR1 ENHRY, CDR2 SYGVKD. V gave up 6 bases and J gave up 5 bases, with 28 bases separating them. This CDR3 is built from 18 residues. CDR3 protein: CAIRPLALGRVGGYGYTF. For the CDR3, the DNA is TGTGCCATCAGGCCACTAGCCCTGGGTAGGGTGGGAGGTTATGGCTACACCTTC.